Given below is one TCR beta chain in context. Its recognized antigen is unknown. No base-level quality is on record; no much larger clone is a single base apart. This sample stems from a study of CDR3 diversity in severe acne (dated by TCRdb to the late 2010s). CDR1 and CDR2, per the germline V gene, are SNHLY and FYNNEI. The cysteine opens and the phenylalanine closes a CDR3 of 14 amino acids. Of all the DNA, just the CDR3 is kept, 42 bases in frame from base 1. Trimming at the junction amounts to 6 bases on V and 4 bases on J, and the germline ends lie 15 bases apart. Library construction relied on PCR. The instrument given in TCRdb is Illumina HiSeq 2000. The public sequencing data were trimmed at Q25 with fastp and processed into clonotypes with MiXCR by TCRdb, which kept only in-frame beta chains. All rows with the same CDR3 protein become a single entry with the most common DNA and genes. Recorded for this sample are around 83,000 distinct CDR3 sequences; less than 65% of them occurred a single time. The ten top clones hold more than 9% of the sample.

The chain uses TRBV2 and TRBJ1-2; TRBD1 is a possible D gene, resting on 5 matching bases. The clonotype was recovered from a male donor with severe acne vulgaris. The sequencing input was blood. The CDR3 region has the sequence CASSGTDSIYGYTF. The nucleotides are TGTGCCAGCAGCGGGACCGATTCGATCTATGGCTACACCTTC.